Given below is one TCR beta chain in context. This CDR3 spans 19 amino acids. With 0 bases removed from V and 0 bases from J, the gap between germline ends came to 17 bases. CDR1 is MGHRA and CDR2 is YSYEKL in the germline V gene. Original processing methods: Reference gene primer amplification yielded estimated nucleated cell counts. Measured with immunoSEQ multiplex PCR; TCRdb has only the in-frame clones, and not every one. That table furnishes V, J and clone size, whereas the DNA furnished D and trimming. Of 95,000 or so clones in the sample, approximately 80% are singletons; the top ten hold approximately 24%. The source of the sample is a study of blood T cell repertoires in COVID-19. Study as a whole: Material from acute and convalescent COVID-19 was sourced from the United States, Italy and Spain.

The TCR sequence derives from a human donor in a cohort sampled during active COVID-19. Sample: peripheral blood. The V gene is TRBV4-1, the J gene TRBJ1-4; no firm D call. DNA of the CDR3: TGCGCCAGCAGCCAAGATAGGCCCGACTGGAGGGCAACTAATGAAAAACTGTTTTTT. This codes for CASSQDRPDWRATNEKLFF.